Below are 19 T cell receptor beta chains sequenced from a single sample in a study of cytomegalovirus exposure and HLA in healthy donors. Using immunoSEQ multiplex PCR, the repertoire was profiled, and TCRdb retains in-frame clones only, with some absent. Found here are 90,000 to 100,000 clones, roughly nine tenths of them singletons; the top ten hold 6.3%. Sequencing used PBMCs. These receptors all stem from a young man in good health and CMV-seropositive.

This clone was counted between two and nine times. The chain combines TRBV4-1 with TRBJ2-3; 11 nucleotides line up with TRBD2. Germline V lookup: CDR1 MGHRA, CDR2 YSYEKL. V lost 1 base and J lost 5; bases outside the gene matches: 8. The CDR3 is 17 amino acids. CDR3 loop: CASSQGGLAGGRDTQYF. The CDR3 coding sequence is TGCGCCAGCAGCCAAGGGGGTCTAGCGGGAGGACGAGATACGCAGTATTTT.

The rearrangement joins TRBV2 to TRBJ2-2, with 10 bases matching TRBD2. V shed 6 bases and J 7 bases; nucleotides not matched to a gene: 5. The CDR3 runs 14 residues. Germline CDR1 SNHLY, CDR2 FYNNEI. The CDR3 nucleotides are TGTGCCAGCAGGCTAGCGGGGGAAGGCGGGGAGCTGTTTTTT. The encoded protein is CASRLAGEGGELFF. Full variable domain (remainder filled in from reference TRBV2 and TRBJ2-2): EPEVTQTPSHQVTQMGQEVILRCVPISNHLYFYWYRQILGQKVEFLVSFYNNEISEKSEIFDDQFSVERPDGSNFTLKIRSTKLEDSAMYFCASRLAGEGGELFFGEGSRLTVL.

This chain joins TRBV5-4 and TRBJ1-1, with a possible D match to TRBD1 (6 bases). The CDR3 runs to 15 residues. Germline V CDR1 and CDR2: SGHNT, YYREEE (reference sequence). The germline V and J ends were trimmed by 0 bases and 1 base, with 10 bases remaining between them. The CDR3 loop is CASSLARGRNTEAFF. The CDR3 nucleotides read TGTGCCAGCAGCTTGGCCAGGGGAAGGAACACTGAAGCTTTCTTT.

The V and J genes are TRBV7-2 and TRBJ2-5; 11 bases align to TRBD2. The germline gives CDR1 SGHTA, CDR2 FQGNSA. This CDR3 spans 16 amino acids. The ends lost 0 bases at V and 5 bases at J; junction bases unmatched: 5. In DNA form, the CDR3 reads TGTGCCAGCAGCTTAGCGTTTAGCGGGGGGGTTGAGACCCAGTACTTC. It yields the protein CASSLAFSGGVETQYF.

The rearrangement uses TRBV2 and TRBJ2-5; possible D gene TRBD2, 6 bases. The CDR3 spans 15 residues. Germline assignment: CDR1 SNHLY and CDR2 FYNNEI. V shed 4 bases and J shed 4 bases, with 16 bases lying between them. The CDR3 is CASSVGLAPIETQYF. CDR3 coding DNA: TGTGCCAGCAGTGTCGGTCTAGCGCCCATAGAGACCCAGTACTTC. Full variable domain (missing parts from reference TRBV2 and TRBJ2-5): EPEVTQTPSHQVTQMGQEVILRCVPISNHLYFYWYRQILGQKVEFLVSFYNNEISEKSEIFDDQFSVERPDGSNFTLKIRSTKLEDSAMYFCASSVGLAPIETQYFGPGTRLLVL.

V is TRBV11-1 and J is TRBJ2-7, with 7 bases aligning to TRBD2. The CDR3 runs 13 residues. Trimming removed 8 bases from V and 3 bases from J; junction bases left unmatched: 7. Germline V gene sequence: CDR1 SGHAT, CDR2 FQDESV (reference sequence). CDR3 amino acids: CASGPWEGYEQYF. CDR3 nucleotide sequence: TGTGCCAGCGGCCCGTGGGAGGGCTACGAGCAGTACTTC.

This rearrangement joins TRBV25-1 to TRBJ2-1; D is possibly TRBD2 (5 bases). The V gene lost 6 bases and the J gene lost 0 bases, with 12 bases spanning the gap. Per the germline V gene, CDR1 is MGHDK and CDR2 is SYGVNS. The CDR3 extends over 15 amino acids. The CDR3, as DNA: TGTGCCAGCAGCCCCGGAAGCGGCTCCTACAATGAGCAGTTCTTC. It translates to CASSPGSGSYNEQFF.

The V and J genes are TRBV7-2 and TRBJ2-5; TRBD2 aligns across 13 bases. The CDR3 consists of 16 residues. Germline trimming cut 3 bases from V and 6 bases from J; bases unmatched to any gene: 7. Per germline, CDR1 SGHTA and CDR2 FQGNSA. CDR3 DNA: TGTGCCAGCAGCTTGGGACTAGCGGGGATGTTTCAGACCCAGTACTTC. Translated: CASSLGLAGMFQTQYF.

Only one count was recorded for this clone. V usage is TRBV10-2 and J usage is TRBJ2-5; possible D gene TRBD2, 7 bases. There are 16 residues in the CDR3. V was pared by 3 bases and J by 5 bases, with 19 bases between. The germline gives CDR1 WSHSY, CDR2 SAAADI. The CDR3 nucleotides read TGCGCCAGCAGTGATGGGGGCGGGGGATTCGGGGAGACCCAGTACTTC. This translates into CASSDGGGGFGETQYF.

J is TRBJ2-7 and V is TRBV28, with TRBD2 matching over 7 bases. Losses at the gene ends were 1 base for V and 0 bases for J; bases not matched to a gene: 6. CDR3 length: 16 amino acids. In germline, CDR1 is MDHEN, CDR2 SYDVKM. This CDR3 is CASSLYSGGSSYEQYF. DNA of the CDR3: TGTGCCAGCAGTTTATATTCTGGCGGGAGCTCCTACGAGCAGTACTTC. The whole variable domain, remainder taken from reference TRBV28 and TRBJ2-7, is DVKVTQSSRYLVKRTGEKVFLECVQDMDHENMFWYRQDPGLGLRLIYFSYDVKMKEKGDIPEGYSVSREKKERFSLILESASTNQTSMYLCASSLYSGGSSYEQYFGPGTRLTVT.

The gene calls are TRBV19 and TRBJ1-5; no reliable D call. CDR1 LNHDA and CDR2 SQIVND come from the germline V gene (reference sequence). This CDR3 spans 18 amino acids. Between the trimmed V and J ends, which lost 5 bases and 0 bases, there was a span of 20 bases. The CDR3 region has the DNA TGTGCCAGTAGTCTTTCGGCGGCCGGCGAATATAGCAATCAGCCCCAGCATTTT. It encodes CASSLSAAGEYSNQPQHF.

In this sample, this clone turned up a few times. The gene calls are TRBV29-1 and TRBJ2-7; TRBD1 agrees at 8 bases. This CDR3 is built from 16 residues. Germline V CDR1 and CDR2: SQVTM, ANQGSEA. V trimming: 0 bases; J trimming: 7 bases; junction bases outside the gene matches: 14. The CDR3 here is CSVEDGSVTGVSEQYF. The CDR3 DNA follows: TGCAGCGTTGAAGACGGATCAGTGACAGGGGTTTCGGAGCAGTACTTC.

This rearrangement joins TRBV7-3 to TRBJ2-1, with 7 positions matching TRBD2. The CDR3 sequence is 13 residues long. Trimming at V came to 3 bases and at J to 9 bases, leaving 5 bases not matched to a gene. In germline, CDR1 is SGHTA, CDR2 FQGTGA. CDR3 sequence reads: CASSLGGGVEQFF. The CDR3 nucleotides are TGTGCCAGCAGCTTGGGGGGAGGGGTTGAGCAGTTCTTC.

This clone was picked up a small number of times. The chain employs TRBV28 and TRBJ1-5; 12 nucleotides align to TRBD1. Germline CDR1 MDHEN, CDR2 SYDVKM. This CDR3 has 14 amino acids. Unmatched junction bases numbered 6, after V lost 10 bases and J lost 5 bases. CDR3 region: CATHRDRGHQPQHF. For the CDR3, the DNA is TGTGCCACCCACCGGGACAGGGGGCATCAGCCCCAGCATTTT.

The rearrangement joins TRBV5-1 to TRBJ2-1, with 11 bases identical to TRBD2. V shed 4 bases and J 6 bases; nucleotides not matched to a gene: 6. Germline CDR1 is SGHRS and CDR2 is YFSETQ. The CDR3 is 15 residues long. The CDR3 loop is CASSQLAGEGNEQFF. In DNA, the CDR3 is TGCGCCAGCAGCCAACTAGCGGGAGAAGGCAATGAGCAGTTCTTC.

This chain connects TRBV23-1 to TRBJ2-2; 10 nucleotides agree with TRBD1. TRBV23-1 carries the ORF label, with uncertain function. V lost 3 bases, J lost 4 bases, and 8 bases stayed unmatched. The CDR3 extends over 17 amino acids. The CDR3 reads CASSHRRQGAPTGELFF. The CDR3 region has the DNA TGCGCCAGCAGTCACCGAAGACAGGGGGCGCCCACCGGGGAGCTGTTTTTT.

V gene TRBV7-2 combines with J gene TRBJ1-2; D is undetermined. The CDR3 runs to 13 residues. Germline V gives CDR1 SGHTA, CDR2 FQGNSA. The V gene lost 0 bases and the J gene lost 6 bases, with 8 bases spanning the gap. The CDR3 sequence: CASSLALSDGYTF. CDR3 DNA: TGTGCCAGCAGCTTAGCGCTATCGGATGGCTACACCTTC. Variable domain in full (rest from reference TRBV7-2 and TRBJ1-2): GAGVSQSPSNKVTEKGKDVELRCDPISGHTALYWYRQSLGQGLEFLIYFQGNSAPDKSGLPSDRFSAERTGGSVSTLTIQRTQQEDSAVYLCASSLALSDGYTFGSGTRLTVV.

The chain carries TRBV5-4 and TRBJ2-7; TRBD1 agrees at 7 bases. The V segment lost 0 bases and the J segment 3 bases; nucleotides outside the gene matches: 6. CDR1 and CDR2 from the germline V gene are SGHNT and YYREEE (reference sequence). CDR3 size: 15 residues. DNA for the CDR3: TGTGCCAGCAGCTTGGACAGGGGATTCAGCTACGAGCAGTACTTC. Translation: CASSLDRGFSYEQYF.

The rearrangement joins TRBV5-1 to TRBJ2-5, with TRBD1 identical over 7 bases. From germline, CDR1 is SGHRS and CDR2 YFSETQ. V shed 6 bases, J shed 5 bases, and the junction held 13 bases outside the gene matches. The CDR3 runs to 15 residues. CDR3 nucleotides: TGCGCCAGCACCCTTAGACAGGGATGGGCTGAGACCCAGTACTTC. It yields the protein CASTLRQGWAETQYF.